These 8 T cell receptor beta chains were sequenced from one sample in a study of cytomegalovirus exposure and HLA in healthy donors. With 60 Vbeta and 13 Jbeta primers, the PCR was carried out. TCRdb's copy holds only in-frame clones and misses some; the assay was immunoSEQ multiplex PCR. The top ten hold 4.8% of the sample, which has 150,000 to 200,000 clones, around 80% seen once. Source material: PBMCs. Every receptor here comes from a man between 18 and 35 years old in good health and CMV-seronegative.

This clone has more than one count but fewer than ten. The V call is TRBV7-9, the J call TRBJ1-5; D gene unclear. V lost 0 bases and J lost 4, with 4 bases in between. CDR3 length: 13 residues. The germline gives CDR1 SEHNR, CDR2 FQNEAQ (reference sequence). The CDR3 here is CASSLAANQPQHF. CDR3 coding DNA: TGTGCCAGCAGCTTAGCGGCAAATCAGCCCCAGCATTTT.

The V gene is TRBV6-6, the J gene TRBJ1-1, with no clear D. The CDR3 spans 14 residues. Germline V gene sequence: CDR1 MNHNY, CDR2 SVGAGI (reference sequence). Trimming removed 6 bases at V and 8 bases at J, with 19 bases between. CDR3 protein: CASSQLGSPIEAFF. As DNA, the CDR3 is TGTGCCAGCAGCCAGCTAGGATCTCCAATAGAAGCTTTCTTT.

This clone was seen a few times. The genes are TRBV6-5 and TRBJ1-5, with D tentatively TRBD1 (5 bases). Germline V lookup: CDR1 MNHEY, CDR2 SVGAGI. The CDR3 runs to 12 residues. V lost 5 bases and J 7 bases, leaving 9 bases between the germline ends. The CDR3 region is CASSTGLQPQHF. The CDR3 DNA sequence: TGTGCCAGCAGTACGGGACTGCAGCCCCAGCATTTT.

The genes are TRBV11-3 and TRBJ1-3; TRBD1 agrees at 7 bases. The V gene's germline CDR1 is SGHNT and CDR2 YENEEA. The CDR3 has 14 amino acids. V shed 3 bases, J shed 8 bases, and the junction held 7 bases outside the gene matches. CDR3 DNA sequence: TGTGCCAGCAGCTTCGTAGGGGGCCAGGACACCATATATTTT. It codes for CASSFVGGQDTIYF.

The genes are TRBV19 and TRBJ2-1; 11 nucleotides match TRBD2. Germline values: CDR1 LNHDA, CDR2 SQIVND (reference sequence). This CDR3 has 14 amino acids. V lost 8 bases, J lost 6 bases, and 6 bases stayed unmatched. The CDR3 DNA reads TGTGCCAGTCGGGGGCTAGCGGGAGGCAATGAGCAGTTCTTC. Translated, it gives CASRGLAGGNEQFF.

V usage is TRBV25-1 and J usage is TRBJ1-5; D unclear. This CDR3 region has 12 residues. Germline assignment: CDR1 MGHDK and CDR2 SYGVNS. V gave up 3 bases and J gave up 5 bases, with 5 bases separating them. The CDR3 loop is CASSDYDQPQHF. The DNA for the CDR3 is TGTGCCAGCAGTGATTATGATCAGCCCCAGCATTTT.

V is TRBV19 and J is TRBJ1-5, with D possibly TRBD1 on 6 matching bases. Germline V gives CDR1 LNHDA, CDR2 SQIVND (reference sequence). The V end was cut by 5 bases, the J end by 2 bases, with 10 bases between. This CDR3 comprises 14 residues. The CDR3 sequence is CASSWGPGNQPQHF. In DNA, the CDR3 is TGTGCCAGTAGTTGGGGGCCGGGCAATCAGCCCCAGCATTTT. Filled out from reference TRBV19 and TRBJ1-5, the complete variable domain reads DGGITQSPKYLFRKEGQNVTLSCEQNLNHDAMYWYRQDPGQGLRLIYYSQIVNDFQKGDIAEGYSVSREKKESFPLTVTSAQKNPTAFYLCASSWGPGNQPQHFGDGTRLSIL.

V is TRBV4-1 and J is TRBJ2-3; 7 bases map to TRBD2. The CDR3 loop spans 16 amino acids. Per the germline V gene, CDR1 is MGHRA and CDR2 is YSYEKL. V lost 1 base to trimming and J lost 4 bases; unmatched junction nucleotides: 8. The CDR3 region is CASSQVLRGGSDTQYF. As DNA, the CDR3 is TGCGCCAGCAGCCAAGTACTGCGCGGGGGATCAGATACGCAGTATTTT.